The 26 T cell receptor beta chains below all came from one sample that was sequenced in a study of CD8 T cells in Susac syndrome. Random hexamers primed reverse transcription of roughly 0.45 to 1 ug RNA. MiXCR, run by TCRdb on the immunoSEQ multiplex PCR reads, gives a single entry per CDR3 protein. Seen here are around 90,000 distinct CDR3 sequences, 96% observed once, and the top ten hold roughly 0.62%. Material: CD8+ T cells from PBMCs. These receptors were taken from a human donor with Susac syndrome.

The rearrangement joins TRBV9 to TRBJ1-5; TRBD1 aligns across 7 bases. Germline assignment: CDR1 SGDLS and CDR2 YYNGEE. Trimming cost V 3 bases and J 4 bases; bases outside gene matches: 4. The CDR3 length is 14 residues. The CDR3: CASSGLGQNQPQHF. The CDR3 DNA reads as TGTGCCAGCAGCGGCTTGGGACAGAATCAGCCCCAGCATTTT.

The chain joins TRBV27 to TRBJ1-6, with D unclear. Trimming stripped 8 bases from V and 3 bases from J, with 11 bases between. From germline, CDR1 is MNHEY and CDR2 SMNVEV (reference sequence). The CDR3 covers 14 residues. CDR3 sequence reads: CASGSSVYNSPLHF. The CDR3 bases are TGTGCCAGCGGCAGCAGTGTCTATAATTCACCCCTCCACTTT.

J is TRBJ2-1 and V is TRBV7-6; possibly TRBD2 for D (5 bases). The CDR3 spans 14 residues. The V end was cut by 4 bases, the J end by 5 bases, with 12 bases between. CDR1 and CDR2 (germline): SGHVS, FNYEAQ. CDR3 region: CASSSEADHNEQFF. CDR3 DNA: TGTGCCAGCAGCTCTGAAGCGGACCACAATGAGCAGTTCTTC. Using reference TRBV7-6 and TRBJ2-1 for the parts outside the CDR3, the full variable domain is GAGVSQSPRYKVTKRGQDVALRCDPISGHVSLYWYRQALGQGPEFLTYFNYEAQQDKSGLPNDRFSAERPEGSISTLTIQRTEQRDSAMYRCASSSEADHNEQFFGPGTRLTVL.

The chain carries TRBV30 and TRBJ2-6, with a weak D call TRBD2 (5 bases). Germline CDR1 and CDR2: GTSNPN and SVGIG (reference sequence). CDR3 size: 15 residues. V lost 4 bases, J lost 5 bases, and 15 bases lay in between. CDR3 protein: CAWTRLRARANVLTF. CDR3 DNA: TGTGCCTGGACGCGGTTGCGGGCTAGGGCCAACGTCCTGACTTTC.

The chain has TRBV20-1 and TRBJ2-3; D ambiguous. The germline V and J ends were trimmed by 7 bases and 1 base, with 9 bases remaining between them. Germline lookup yields CDR1 DFQATT and CDR2 SNEGSKA (reference sequence). The CDR3 is 12 residues long. The CDR3 spells CSGGRGTDTQYF. Here the CDR3 DNA reads TGCAGTGGGGGTAGGGGCACAGATACGCAGTATTTT.

The chain uses TRBV27 and TRBJ2-3, with D unclear. Germline loops: CDR1 MNHEY, CDR2 SMNVEV (reference sequence). With 5 bases removed from V and 2 bases from J, the gap between germline ends came to 8 bases. The CDR3 totals 13 residues. CDR3 coding DNA: TGTGCCAGCAGTGCCCAGATCACAGATACGCAGTATTTT. This gives the protein CASSAQITDTQYF.

Written as DNA, the CDR3 is TGCGCCAGCAGCCAAGAGCGGGGAGGCTACGAGCAGTACTTC. Translation: CASSQERGGYEQYF. The gene calls are TRBV4-3 and TRBJ2-7; the D gene is possibly TRBD2 (6 bases). The CDR3 extends over 14 amino acids. Trimming pared 0 bases from V and 3 bases from J, leaving 9 bases between. Germline lookup yields CDR1 LGHNA and CDR2 YSLEER.

V usage is TRBV30 and J usage is TRBJ1-2; D might be TRBD1 (5 bases). Germline CDR1 reads GTSNPN; CDR2 reads SVGIG (reference sequence). The CDR3 runs to 14 residues. The ends were cut back, 2 bases at V and 4 bases at J, with 14 bases in the middle. The CDR3 region is CAWSQGEALYGYTF. Here the CDR3 DNA reads TGTGCCTGGAGTCAAGGGGAGGCTCTCTATGGCTACACCTTC. Looking up the rest from reference TRBV30 and TRBJ1-2 gives the full variable domain: SQTIHQWPATLVQPVGSPLSLECTVEGTSNPNLYWYRQAAGRGLQLLFYSVGIGQISSEVPQNLSASRPQDRQFILSSKKLLLSDSGFYLCAWSQGEALYGYTFGSGTRLTVV.

V usage is TRBV4-1 and J usage is TRBJ1-5; no firm D call. Trimming left V 4 bases short and J 1 base short, with 14 bases between. Germline lookup yields CDR1 MGHRA and CDR2 YSYEKL. The CDR3 has 16 residues. The CDR3, as DNA: TGCGCCAGCAGCCCTCTTCTGGGCCTCAGCAATCAGCCCCAGCATTTT. Protein: CASSPLLGLSNQPQHF.

This rearrangement joins TRBV6-2 or TRBV6-3 to TRBJ1-6, with D tentatively TRBD1 (6 bases). The ends were cut back, 6 bases at V and 7 bases at J, with 19 bases in the middle. In germline, CDR1 is MNHEY, CDR2 SVGEGT. This CDR3 comprises 16 residues. The DNA for the CDR3 is TGTGCCAGCAGCCCCGACCCAGGGGCGGTGAATTCACCCCTCCACTTT. Translated, it gives CASSPDPGAVNSPLHF.

The CDR3: CASSMSMIWDSAANTEAFF. Here the CDR3 DNA reads TGTGCCAGTAGTATGTCGATGATTTGGGACAGCGCGGCGAACACTGAAGCTTTCTTT. This sequence joins TRBV19 and TRBJ1-1; 7 positions match TRBD1. This CDR3 is built from 19 residues. V lost 3 bases to trimming and J lost 1 base; unmatched junction nucleotides: 17. Germline CDR1 reads LNHDA; CDR2 reads SQIVND (reference sequence).

This rearrangement joins TRBV30 to TRBJ2-5; TRBD2 aligns across 10 bases. CDR3 length: 16 residues. Trimming took 4 bases from V and 5 from J; bases not matched to a gene: 13. Per germline, CDR1 GTSNPN and CDR2 SVGIG (reference sequence). The CDR3 protein is CAWTQSPSGGWETQYF. As DNA, the CDR3 is TGTGCCTGGACTCAAAGTCCTAGCGGGGGCTGGGAGACCCAGTACTTC.

V is TRBV18 and J is TRBJ1-1; 8 bases are a match to TRBD1. This CDR3 spans 16 amino acids. The junction had 8 bases not matched to a gene; V was cut back by 4 bases and J by 1 base. Germline CDR1 is KGHSH and CDR2 is LQKENI. The CDR3 region is CASSHGQGRGNTEAFF. The CDR3 DNA is TGTGCCAGCTCACATGGACAGGGTCGAGGGAACACTGAAGCTTTCTTT.

The rearrangement links TRBV20-1 to TRBJ2-7; tentatively, D is TRBD2 (6 bases). The CDR3 extends over 17 amino acids. CDR1 and CDR2 (germline): DFQATT, SNEGSKA (reference sequence). Trimming took 0 bases from V and 0 from J, leaving 18 bases between them. The CDR3 region has the DNA TGCAGTGCTAGAGACCCTCAGGCTAGCGTCCCCTCCTACGAGCAGTACTTC. This gives the protein CSARDPQASVPSYEQYF.

The chain carries TRBV4-2 and TRBJ2-5, with D perhaps matching TRBD2 (6 bases). V gave up 1 base and J gave up 2 bases, with 11 bases separating them. Germline CDR1 LGHNA, CDR2 YNFKEQ. This CDR3 comprises 15 residues. CDR3 sequence (DNA): TGTGCCAGCAGCCAAGCGTCGGGGGAACAAGAGACCCAGTACTTC. This sequence encodes CASSQASGEQETQYF.

The genes are TRBV12-3 or TRBV12-4 and TRBJ2-7; D remains unclear. There are 14 residues in the CDR3. Trimming removed 2 bases from V and 7 bases from J, with 15 bases in between. CDR3: CASSLFSGTVEQYF. As DNA, the CDR3 is TGTGCCAGCAGTTTATTCTCCGGAACGGTTGAGCAGTACTTC.

The chain's CDR3 is CASSLGQGSSPLHF. The CDR3 DNA sequence: TGTGCCAGCAGCCTGGGACAGGGATCCTCACCCCTCCACTTT. The V and J genes are TRBV13 and TRBJ1-6; 9 bases line up with TRBD1. CDR1 is PRHDT and CDR2 is FYEKMQ in the germline V gene (reference sequence). V lost 5 bases to trimming and J lost 10 bases; unmatched junction nucleotides: 6. CDR3 size: 14 residues.

This clonotype was observed a single time. The V gene is TRBV20-1, the J gene TRBJ1-1; D is uncertain. The V gene's germline CDR1 is DFQATT and CDR2 SNEGSKA (reference sequence). CDR3 length: 15 residues. V dropped 4 bases and J dropped 4 bases, with 19 bases sitting between them. The CDR3: CSAKSDWGRRTEAFF. The CDR3 bases are TGCAGTGCTAAGTCCGATTGGGGTCGACGCACTGAAGCTTTCTTT.

The CDR3 DNA reads as TGTGCCAGCAGCTTAGAAGGGACGGTCGGTGAAGCTTTCTTT. Translation: CASSLEGTVGEAFF. The rearrangement joins TRBV7-2 to TRBJ1-1, with D tentatively TRBD1 (5 bases). V dropped 1 base and J dropped 7 bases, with 13 bases sitting between them. Germline values: CDR1 SGHTA, CDR2 FQGNSA. The CDR3 is made up of 14 amino acids.

The chain carries TRBV27 and TRBJ1-1; 9 bases are a match to TRBD1. The germline V gene has CDR1 MNHEY and CDR2 SMNVEV (reference sequence). Trimming cost V 8 bases and J 12 bases; bases outside gene matches: 7. The CDR3 is made up of 11 amino acids. The CDR3 DNA is TGTGCCAGCGGGACAGGGTCTCGTACTTTCTTT. Protein product: CASGTGSRTFF.

This clonotype has just a few counts. V gene TRBV12-3 or TRBV12-4 combines with J gene TRBJ2-2; D remains ambiguous. V gave up 3 bases and J gave up 6 bases, with 5 bases separating them. CDR3 length: 12 residues. The CDR3 loop is CASSLSAGELFF. CDR3 in DNA: TGTGCCAGCAGTTTGTCGGCCGGGGAGCTGTTTTTT.

J is TRBJ1-1 and V is TRBV5-1, with D hard to call. V lost 4 bases to trimming and J lost 3 bases, with 7 bases between them. CDR3 length: 12 residues. The V gene's germline CDR1 is SGHRS and CDR2 YFSETQ. CDR3 protein: CASSGEYTEAFF. The CDR3 DNA is TGCGCCAGCAGCGGGGAGTACACTGAAGCTTTCTTT.

This clonotype has just one count. The J gene is TRBJ2-7, the V gene TRBV4-3; TRBD1 might be the D (5 bases). This CDR3 is 15 amino acids long. V was shortened by 0 bases and J by 2 bases, with 11 bases between the two germline ends. From germline, CDR1 is LGHNA and CDR2 YSLEER. CDR3 residues: CASSQDGADTYEQYF. The CDR3 bases are TGCGCCAGCAGCCAAGATGGCGCGGACACCTACGAGCAGTACTTC.

This chain links TRBV7-2 with TRBJ1-1; 9 bases map to TRBD1. This CDR3 has 12 amino acids. The trim removed 5 bases at V and 12 bases at J, leaving 7 bases unmatched. The V gene's germline CDR1 is SGHTA and CDR2 FQGNSA. The CDR3, as DNA: TGTGCCAGCAGCCCATCACAGGGGGCCTCTTTCTTT. Its protein is CASSPSQGASFF.

This clonotype has just one count. The rearrangement uses TRBV24-1 and TRBJ1-2; TRBD1 matches at 10 bases. CDR1 and CDR2 (germline): KGHDR, SFDVKD. The ends lost 2 bases at V and 7 bases at J; junction bases unmatched: 12. The CDR3 contains 17 residues. The CDR3 loop is CATSDWDPGTGAGGYTF. CDR3 DNA sequence: TGTGCCACCAGTGATTGGGACCCCGGGACAGGGGCGGGTGGCTACACCTTC.

The chain recombines TRBV5-1 with TRBJ2-7; D gene ambiguous. Germline V gene data show CDR1 as SGHRS and CDR2 as YFSETQ. The CDR3 has 13 amino acids. Trimming removed 4 bases from V and 2 bases from J, with 10 bases in between. CDR3 in DNA: TGCGCCAGCAGCCAAGGTGACCCCTACGAGCAGTACTTC. Its translation is CASSQGDPYEQYF.